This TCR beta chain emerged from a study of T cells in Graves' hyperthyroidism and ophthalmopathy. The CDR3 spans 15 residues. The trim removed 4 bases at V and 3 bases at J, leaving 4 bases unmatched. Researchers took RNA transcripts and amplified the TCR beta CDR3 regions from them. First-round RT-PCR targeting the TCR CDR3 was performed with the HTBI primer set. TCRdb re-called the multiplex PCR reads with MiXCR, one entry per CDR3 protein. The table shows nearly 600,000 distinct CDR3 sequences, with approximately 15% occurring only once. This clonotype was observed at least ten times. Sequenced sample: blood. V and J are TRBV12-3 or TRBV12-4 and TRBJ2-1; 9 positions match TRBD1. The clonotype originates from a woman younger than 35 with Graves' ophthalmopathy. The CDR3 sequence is CASSSGTGLYNEQFF. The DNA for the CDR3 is TGTGCCAGCAGTTCAGGGACAGGGCTCTACAATGAGCAGTTCTTC.